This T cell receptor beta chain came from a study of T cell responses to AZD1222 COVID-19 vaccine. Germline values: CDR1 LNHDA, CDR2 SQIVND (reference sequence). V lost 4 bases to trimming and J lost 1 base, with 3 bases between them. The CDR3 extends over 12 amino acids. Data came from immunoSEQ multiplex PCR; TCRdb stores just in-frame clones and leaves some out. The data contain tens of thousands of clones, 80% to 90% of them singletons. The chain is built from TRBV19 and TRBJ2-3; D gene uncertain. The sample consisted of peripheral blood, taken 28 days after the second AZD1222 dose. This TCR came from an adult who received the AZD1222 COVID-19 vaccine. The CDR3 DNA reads TGTGCCAGTAGTAGGGGCACAGATACGCAGTATTTT. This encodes CASSRGTDTQYF.